The 13 T cell receptor beta chains below all came from one sample that was sequenced in a study of T-cell memory formation after mild COVID-19. MiXCR, applied by TCRdb to the 5' RACE reads, yields one record per CDR3 protein. In the table there are approximately 390,000 distinct CDR3 sequences, around a sixth of which are singletons. The sequenced sample consisted of PBMCs or a T cell subset sorted from them (not recorded which). The receptors derive from a man aged 18 to 30 who had mild COVID-19 (a few samples of this study predate the infection). Cell type and time point are not known.

The chain employs TRBV6-5 and TRBJ1-1, with 8 bases lining up with TRBD1. Germline CDR1 MNHEY, CDR2 SVGAGI. The length of the CDR3 is 14 residues. The V and J ends lost 1 base and 6 bases, in that order; junction bases with no gene match: 4. CDR3: CASSYYRGKAEAFF. The DNA of the CDR3 is TGTGCCAGCAGTTACTACAGGGGGAAGGCTGAAGCTTTCTTT.

The V and J genes are TRBV12-3 or TRBV12-4 and TRBJ2-1, with D possibly TRBD2 on 5 matching bases. V was pared by 5 bases and J by 0 bases, with 8 bases between. The CDR3 totals 14 residues. CDR3 region: CASSDGVSYNEQFF. Written as DNA, the CDR3 is TGTGCCAGCAGTGACGGGGTCTCCTACAATGAGCAGTTCTTC.

In its sample, this clonotype was seen a few times. The chain has TRBV28 and TRBJ1-2; TRBD1 matches 9 bases. CDR3 length: 15 amino acids. Germline V gene sequence: CDR1 MDHEN, CDR2 SYDVKM. The V gene end was trimmed by 6 bases and the J gene end by 2 bases; junction bases not matched to a gene: 7. The CDR3 region is CASSRPGQGNYGYTF. CDR3 in DNA: TGTGCCAGCAGCCGCCCGGGACAGGGAAACTATGGCTACACCTTC.

The chain combines TRBV5-1 with TRBJ2-1; weak D call: TRBD2 (7 bases). Germline CDR1 reads SGHRS; CDR2 reads YFSETQ. The CDR3 runs 14 residues. Trimming removed 2 bases from V and 9 bases from J, with 15 bases in between. The CDR3 reads CASSFDGGPGEQFF. CDR3 bases: TGCGCCAGCAGCTTCGACGGGGGGCCAGGTGAGCAGTTCTTC. Full variable domain (missing parts from reference TRBV5-1 and TRBJ2-1): KAGVTQTPRYLIKTRGQQVTLSCSPISGHRSVSWYQQTPGQGLQFLFEYFSETQRNKGNFPGRFSGRQFSNSRSEMNVSTLELGDSALYLCASSFDGGPGEQFFGPGTRLTVL.

This clonotype turned up a few times. The gene calls are TRBV12-3 or TRBV12-4 and TRBJ2-7; D not certain. The CDR3 spans 11 residues. Trimming cost V 2 bases and J 4 bases, with 3 bases left between them. Written as DNA, the CDR3 is TGTGCCAGCAGTTTAAAATACGAGCAGTACTTC. It codes for CASSLKYEQYF.

This clonotype is a singleton in its sample. The chain combines TRBV4-3 with TRBJ1-4; D call uncertain. This CDR3 contains 15 residues. CDR1 and CDR2 from the germline V gene are LGHNA and YSLEER. V shed 0 bases and J shed 5 bases, with 10 bases lying between them. The CDR3 region has the DNA TGCGCCAGCAGCCAAGACCGGCCAGTAAATGAAAAACTGTTTTTT. Amino acid sequence: CASSQDRPVNEKLFF.

This sequence joins TRBV18 and TRBJ1-1; D remains unclear. V was shortened by 3 bases and J by 3 bases, with 8 bases between the two germline ends. The CDR3 is 13 residues long. CDR1 and CDR2 (germline): KGHSH, LQKENI. As DNA, the CDR3 is TGTGCCAGCTCACCCAGTCAGGACACTGAAGCTTTCTTT. Protein sequence: CASSPSQDTEAFF.

V is TRBV30 and J is TRBJ2-7, with D uncertain. V gave up 2 bases and J gave up 2 bases, with 7 bases separating them. Germline V gene data show CDR1 as GTSNPN and CDR2 as SVGIG (reference sequence). This CDR3 is 12 amino acids long. The CDR3: CAWSRVPYEQYF. The CDR3 DNA is TGTGCCTGGAGTAGGGTTCCCTACGAGCAGTACTTC.

The V gene is TRBV12-5, the J gene TRBJ2-7, with TRBD1 as a possible D gene (6 bases). Germline-derived CDR1 and CDR2 are LGHNT and FRNRAP. Deletions cut 5 bases from V and 2 bases from J, with 7 bases between. The length of the CDR3 is 12 residues. The DNA of the CDR3 is TGTGCTAGTGGTGGGGACACCTACGAGCAGTACTTC. Its protein is CASGGDTYEQYF.

V usage is TRBV5-6 and J usage is TRBJ2-3; tentative D call: TRBD1 (6 bases). V was pared by 0 bases and J by 5 bases, with 13 bases between. The CDR3 spans 15 residues. Germline lookup yields CDR1 SGHDT and CDR2 YYEEEE. As DNA, the CDR3 is TGTGCCAGCAGCTTGGGGGTGGGACATCAAGATACGCAGTATTTT. It translates to CASSLGVGHQDTQYF.

CDR3 in amino acids: CASSLNRGGMNTEAFF. DNA of the CDR3: TGTGCCAGCAGCTTAAATCGGGGGGGGATGAACACTGAAGCTTTCTTT. This chain uses TRBV7-6 with TRBJ1-1; a weak D match, TRBD1 (5 bases). Looked up from germline, CDR1 is SGHVS and CDR2 is FNYEAQ. Between the trimmed V and J ends, which lost 2 bases and 0 bases, there was a span of 13 bases. This CDR3 contains 16 residues. Filled out from reference TRBV7-6 and TRBJ1-1, the complete variable domain reads GAGVSQSPRYKVTKRGQDVALRCDPISGHVSLYWYRQALGQGPEFLTYFNYEAQQDKSGLPNDRFSAERPEGSISTLTIQRTEQRDSAMYRCASSLNRGGMNTEAFFGQGTRLTVV.

CDR3: CASSLKGWEQYF. The CDR3 DNA reads TGTGCCAGCAGCTTAAAGGGGTGGGAGCAGTACTTC. The V call is TRBV13, the J call TRBJ2-7, with a possible D match to TRBD1 (5 bases). Trimming left V 2 bases short and J 7 bases short, with 9 bases between. Germline CDR1 reads PRHDT; CDR2 reads FYEKMQ (reference sequence). This CDR3 comprises 12 residues.

The chain joins TRBV6-5 to TRBJ2-2, with TRBD2 matching 7 bases. From germline, CDR1 is MNHEY and CDR2 SVGAGI. CDR3 length: 14 amino acids. The ends lost 6 bases at V and 6 bases at J; junction bases unmatched: 7. The CDR3 spells CASSPTGGSGELFF. The CDR3 region has the DNA TGTGCCAGCAGCCCCACCGGGGGGTCCGGGGAGCTGTTTTTT.